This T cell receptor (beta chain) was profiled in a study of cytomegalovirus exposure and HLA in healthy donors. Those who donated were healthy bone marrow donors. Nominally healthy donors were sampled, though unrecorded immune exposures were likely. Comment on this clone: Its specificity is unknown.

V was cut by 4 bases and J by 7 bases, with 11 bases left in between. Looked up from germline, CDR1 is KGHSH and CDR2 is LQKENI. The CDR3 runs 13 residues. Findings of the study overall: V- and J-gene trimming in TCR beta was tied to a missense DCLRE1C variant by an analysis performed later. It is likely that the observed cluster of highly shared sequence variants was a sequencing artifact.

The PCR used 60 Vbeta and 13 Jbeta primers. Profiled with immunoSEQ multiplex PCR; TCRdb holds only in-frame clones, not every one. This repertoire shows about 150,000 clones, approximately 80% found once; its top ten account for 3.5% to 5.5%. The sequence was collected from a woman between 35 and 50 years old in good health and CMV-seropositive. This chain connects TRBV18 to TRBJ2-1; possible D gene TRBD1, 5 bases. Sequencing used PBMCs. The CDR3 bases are TGTGCCAGCTCACAAGGGGCAGGGAATGAGCAGTTCTTC. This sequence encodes CASSQGAGNEQFF. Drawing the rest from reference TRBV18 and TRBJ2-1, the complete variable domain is NAGVMQNPRHLVRRRGQEARLRCSPMKGHSHVYWYRQLPEEGLKFMVYLQKENIIDESGMPKERFSAEFPKEGPSILRIQQVVRGDSAAYFCASSQGAGNEQFFGPGTRLTVL.